This T cell receptor beta chain comes out of a study of T cell repertoires in cytomegalovirus infection. Study-wide context: Through public TCR beta signatures, both CMV infection and matching HLA type were indicated.

This CDR3 comprises 12 residues. The V gene lost 10 bases and the J gene lost 6 bases, with 12 bases spanning the gap. From germline, CDR1 is SNHLY and CDR2 FYNNEI. Using its own MiXCR run on the reads, TCRdb lists one record per CDR3 protein. The table has 200,000 to 300,000 distinct CDR3 sequences, roughly 9.1% seen once. Findings of the study overall: Dominating the ex vivo response were TCR beta clonotypes that were CMV-specific and HLA-C-restricted. The cumulative frequency of public TCR beta families distinguished individuals who carried CMV together with the relevant HLA.

For this clonotype: Its antigen remains unknown.

The TCR comes from a human donor in good health (CMV status not recorded). Some clones in this sample may be carry-over from other donors' samples. This sequence joins TRBV2 and TRBJ1-4, with D possibly being TRBD1 (5 bases). Sequenced input: PBMCs. This CDR3 reads CATWRGYEKLFF. As DNA, the CDR3 is TGTGCCACCTGGCGGGGGTATGAAAAACTGTTTTTT.